The 14 T cell receptor beta chains below come from one sample, sequenced in a study of Ad26.COV2.S vaccination and SARS-CoV-2 variants. Clones were sequenced by immunoSEQ multiplex PCR, and TCRdb holds only the in-frame ones, with some missing. The repertoire has about half a million clones, roughly nine tenths of them found once; the top ten carry 1.7%. Treatment specified: approximately 18 received Ad26.COV2.S at low or high dose, single or two shots; 5 received placebo; per-sample allocation not given. After the first vaccine or placebo injection, samples were drawn on day 63. The sequences come from peripheral blood, collected in a trial of Ad26.COV2.S vaccine versus placebo. The origin of the receptors is a person aged 18-65 years who received the Ad26.COV2.S COVID-19 vaccine or a placebo.

V and J are TRBV2 and TRBJ1-5; the match to TRBD1 covers 8 bases. The V gene's germline CDR1 is SNHLY and CDR2 FYNNEI. The trim removed 5 bases at V and 7 bases at J, leaving 4 bases unmatched. The CDR3 consists of 13 residues. This CDR3 reads CASSSTGEQPQHF. The DNA of the CDR3 is TGTGCCAGCAGTTCGACAGGGGAACAGCCCCAGCATTTT.

CDR3 in DNA: TGTGCCAGCAGCTTAGCGGGACTAGCGGGCACCGGGGAGCTGTTTTTT. It translates to CASSLAGLAGTGELFF. This rearrangement joins TRBV7-3 to TRBJ2-2; 12 bases align to TRBD2. V lost 2 bases to trimming and J lost 4 bases; unmatched junction nucleotides: 2. Looked up from germline, CDR1 is SGHTA and CDR2 is FQGTGA. This CDR3 region has 16 residues. The variable domain in full, with the rest retrieved from reference TRBV7-3 and TRBJ2-2, is GAGVSQTPSNKVTEKGKYVELRCDPISGHTALYWYRQSLGQGPEFLIYFQGTGAADDSGLPNDRFFAVRPEGSVSTLKIQRTERGDSAVYLCASSLAGLAGTGELFFGEGSRLTVL.

The chain links TRBV5-1 to TRBJ2-5; no clear D. Germline V gene lookup returns CDR1 SGHRS and CDR2 YFSETQ. The CDR3 is 15 amino acids. The V end was cut by 0 bases, the J end by 5 bases, with 14 bases between. This CDR3 is CASSLGQVKTETQYF. Written as DNA, the CDR3 is TGCGCCAGCAGCTTGGGGCAGGTAAAGACGGAGACCCAGTACTTC.

V usage is TRBV9 and J usage is TRBJ2-2; 14 nucleotides line up with TRBD2. The germline CDR1 and CDR2 sequences are SGDLS and YYNGEE. This CDR3 spans 16 amino acids. V lost 4 bases to trimming and J lost 6 bases; unmatched junction nucleotides: 5. DNA of the CDR3: TGTGCCAGCAGCCCCCGGACTAGCGGGAGGTCCGGGGAGCTGTTTTTT. Protein product: CASSPRTSGRSGELFF. Variable domain in full (rest from reference TRBV9 and TRBJ2-2): DSGVTQTPKHLITATGQRVTLRCSPRSGDLSVYWYQQSLDQGLQFLIQYYNGEERAKGNILERFSAQQFPDLHSELNLSSLELGDSALYFCASSPRTSGRSGELFFGEGSRLTVL.

The chain combines TRBV27 with TRBJ2-6; D possibly corresponds to TRBD2 (5 bases). The CDR3 loop spans 13 amino acids. Germline V CDR1 and CDR2: MNHEY, SMNVEV (reference sequence). Trimming stripped 6 bases from V and 5 bases from J, with 8 bases between. Here the CDR3 reads CASSRGRANVLTF. DNA of the CDR3: TGTGCCAGCAGCCGGGGTAGGGCCAACGTCCTGACTTTC.

CDR3 sequence (DNA): TGTGCCAGCAGCCCTGACAGGGCCGGGTACCAAGAGACCCAGTACTTC. Translation gives CASSPDRAGYQETQYF. The chain carries TRBV5-4 and TRBJ2-5; 7 positions match TRBD1. CDR1 SGHNT and CDR2 YYREEE come from the germline V gene (reference sequence). With V trimmed by 4 bases and J by 0 bases, 9 bases remained unmatched. This CDR3 contains 16 residues.

This chain joins TRBV5-5 and TRBJ2-1, with 7 bases matching TRBD2. Germline CDR1 SGHKS, CDR2 YYEKEE (reference sequence). With V trimmed by 0 bases and J by 0 bases, 9 bases remained unmatched. CDR3 length: 18 amino acids. The CDR3 spells CASSLGLAAYLSYNEQFF. The CDR3 region has the DNA TGTGCCAGCAGCTTGGGGCTAGCGGCCTATCTCTCCTACAATGAGCAGTTCTTC.

This chain joins TRBV23-1 and TRBJ1-3; D gene unclear. TRBV23-1 is sorted into the ORF group, with uncertain function. Trimming shortened V by 0 bases and J by 0 bases, and 9 bases separated the two germline ends. The CDR3 runs 16 residues. The DNA for the CDR3 is TGCGCCAGCAGTCAATCGCCGGGGAGCTCTGGAAACACCATATATTTT. The encoded protein is CASSQSPGSSGNTIYF.

The chain combines TRBV20-1 with TRBJ2-1; D is unresolved. CDR3 length: 11 amino acids. Germline CDR1 and CDR2: DFQATT and SNEGSKA (reference sequence). V gave up 5 bases and J gave up 5 bases, with 7 bases separating them. As DNA, the CDR3 is TGCAGTGCTGATGCCCACAATGAGCAGTTCTTC. Translation gives CSADAHNEQFF.

The sample holds one count of this clone. The chain has TRBV18 and TRBJ1-3; no firm D call. In germline, CDR1 is KGHSH, CDR2 LQKENI. The CDR3 spans 13 residues. V shed 6 bases and J shed 3 bases, with 9 bases lying between them. For the CDR3, the DNA is TGTGCCAGCTCGGTGGACCTTGGAAACACCATATATTTT. This codes for CASSVDLGNTIYF.

This chain uses TRBV3-1 (or the pseudogene TRBV3-2) with TRBJ1-1; D is perhaps TRBD1 (6 bases). The germline V gene has CDR1 LGHDT and CDR2 YNNKEL (reference sequence). The CDR3 has 13 residues. Trimming pared 5 bases from V and 6 bases from J, leaving 13 bases between. DNA of the CDR3: TGTGCCAGCAGCGCCAGTGAGGGGGCTGAAGCTTTCTTT. Encoded protein: CASSASEGAEAFF.

The chain links TRBV30 to TRBJ2-1, with a possible D match to TRBD1 (7 bases). V lost 0 bases to trimming and J lost 7 bases, with 19 bases between them. Germline values: CDR1 GTSNPN, CDR2 SVGIG (reference sequence). CDR3 size: 16 residues. The CDR3 DNA reads TGTGCCTGGAGTGTACGGGGGACAGTCTATGGAAATGAGCAGTTCTTC. Protein sequence: CAWSVRGTVYGNEQFF.

The rearrangement uses TRBV18 and TRBJ1-2; D is unresolved. Trimming removed 5 bases at V and 0 bases at J, with 7 bases between. CDR1 is KGHSH, CDR2 LQKENI, per germline. CDR3 size: 13 residues. The CDR3 DNA reads TGTGCCAGCTCAAGGCCGACTAACTATGGCTACACCTTC. It translates to CASSRPTNYGYTF.

V gene TRBV7-9 combines with J gene TRBJ2-7; no definite D call. The germline CDR1 and CDR2 sequences are SEHNR and FQNEAQ (reference sequence). The CDR3 extends over 12 amino acids. V lost 3 bases to trimming and J lost 10 bases, with 13 bases between them. The DNA of the CDR3 is TGTGCCAGCAGCTTCCCCTTCTCGGTACAGTACTTC. Protein sequence: CASSFPFSVQYF. Drawing the rest from reference TRBV7-9 and TRBJ2-7, the complete variable domain is DTGVSQNPRHKITKRGQNVTFRCDPISEHNRLYWYRQTLGQGPEFLTYFQNEAQLEKSRLLSDRFSAERPKGSFSTLEIQRTEQGDSAMYLCASSFPFSVQYFGPGTRLTVT.